This T cell receptor (beta chain) was sequenced in a study of somatic mutations in cytotoxic T cells in rheumatoid arthritis. Whole-study findings and limits: Clonality of CD8+ cells rose with age in rheumatoid arthritis patients but not healthy controls.

Produced via immunoSEQ multiplex PCR; TCRdb's table is partial and in-frame only. The table records 15,000 to 20,000 clones, 70% to 80% of them present only once. Using positive magnetic bead selection on an AutoMACS, CD4+ and CD8+ cells were isolated, after which their purity was checked by flow cytometry. As to this clone: Antigen unknown.

The sequence was collected from an adult with rheumatoid arthritis. Sequences were obtained from CD8+ T cells sorted from blood.

The CDR3 is CAISPKDRPNYGYTF. The CDR3 DNA reads TGTGCCATCAGTCCGAAAGACAGGCCAAACTATGGCTACACCTTC. The V and J genes are TRBV10-3 and TRBJ1-2; D perhaps matches TRBD1 (6 bases). This CDR3 has 15 residues. V lost 5 bases, J lost 2 bases, and 15 bases lay in between. Per germline, CDR1 ENHRY and CDR2 SYGVKD.